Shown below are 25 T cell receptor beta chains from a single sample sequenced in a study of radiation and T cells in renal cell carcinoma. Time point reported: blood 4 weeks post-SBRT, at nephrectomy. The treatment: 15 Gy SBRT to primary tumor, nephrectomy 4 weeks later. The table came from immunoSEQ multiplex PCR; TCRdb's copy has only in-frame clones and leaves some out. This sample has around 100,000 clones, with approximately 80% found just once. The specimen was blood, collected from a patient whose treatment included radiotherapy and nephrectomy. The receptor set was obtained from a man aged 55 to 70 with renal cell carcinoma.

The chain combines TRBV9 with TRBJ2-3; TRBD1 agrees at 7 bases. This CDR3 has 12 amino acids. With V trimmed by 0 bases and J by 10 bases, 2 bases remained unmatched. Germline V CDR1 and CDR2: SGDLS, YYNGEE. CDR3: CASSVVQGAQYF. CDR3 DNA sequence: TGTGCCAGCAGCGTAGTTCAGGGGGCGCAGTATTTT.

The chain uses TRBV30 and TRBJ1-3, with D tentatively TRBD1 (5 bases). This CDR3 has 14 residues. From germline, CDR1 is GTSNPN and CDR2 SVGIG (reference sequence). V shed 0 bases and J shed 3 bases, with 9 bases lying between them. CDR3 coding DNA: TGTGCCTGGAGTGTCGGGGGATTTGGAAACACCATATATTTT. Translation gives CAWSVGGFGNTIYF.

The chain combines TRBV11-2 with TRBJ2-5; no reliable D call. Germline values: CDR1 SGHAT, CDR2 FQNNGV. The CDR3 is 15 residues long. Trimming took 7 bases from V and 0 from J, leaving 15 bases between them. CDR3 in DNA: TGTGCCAGCACCTCCCGCCAGGATTACCAAGAGACCCAGTACTTC. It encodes CASTSRQDYQETQYF.

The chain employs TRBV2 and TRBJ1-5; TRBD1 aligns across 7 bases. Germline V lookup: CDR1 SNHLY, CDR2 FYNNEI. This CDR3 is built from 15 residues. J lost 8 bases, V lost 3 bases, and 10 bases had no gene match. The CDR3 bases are TGTGCCAGCAGTGATTTGGGAGGGGGCTGGGAGCCCCAGCATTTT. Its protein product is CASSDLGGGWEPQHF.

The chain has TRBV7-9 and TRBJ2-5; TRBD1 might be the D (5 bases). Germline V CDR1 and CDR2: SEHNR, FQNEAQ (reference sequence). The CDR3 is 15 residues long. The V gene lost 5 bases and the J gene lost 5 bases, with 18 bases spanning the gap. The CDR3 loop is CASSTSFRDRETQYF. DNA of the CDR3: TGTGCCAGCAGCACTTCTTTCAGGGATAGGGAGACCCAGTACTTC.

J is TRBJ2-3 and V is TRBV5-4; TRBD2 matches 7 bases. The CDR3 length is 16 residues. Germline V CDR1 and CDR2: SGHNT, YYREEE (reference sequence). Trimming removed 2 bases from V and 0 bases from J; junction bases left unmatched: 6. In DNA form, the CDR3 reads TGTGCCAGCAGCTTTGGACTAGTGTCAAGCACAGATACGCAGTATTTT. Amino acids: CASSFGLVSSTDTQYF.

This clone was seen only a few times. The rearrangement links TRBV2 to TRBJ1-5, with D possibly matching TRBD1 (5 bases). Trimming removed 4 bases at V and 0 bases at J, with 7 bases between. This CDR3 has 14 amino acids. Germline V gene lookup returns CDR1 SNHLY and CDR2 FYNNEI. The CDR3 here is CASSAGTSNQPQHF. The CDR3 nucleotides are TGTGCCAGCAGTGCCGGGACTAGCAATCAGCCCCAGCATTTT.

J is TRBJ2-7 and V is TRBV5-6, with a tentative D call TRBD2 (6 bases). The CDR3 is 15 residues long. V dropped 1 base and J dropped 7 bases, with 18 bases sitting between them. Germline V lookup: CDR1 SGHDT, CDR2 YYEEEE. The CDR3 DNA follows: TGTGCCAGCAGCTTGATCACCCGGAGGGGTGGAGAGCAGTACTTC. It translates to CASSLITRRGGEQYF.

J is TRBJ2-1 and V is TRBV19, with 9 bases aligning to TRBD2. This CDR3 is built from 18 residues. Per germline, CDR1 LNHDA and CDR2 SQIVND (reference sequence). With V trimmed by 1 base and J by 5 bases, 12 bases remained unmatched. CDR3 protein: CASSIAGLAGASDNEQFF. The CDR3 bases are TGTGCCAGTAGTATAGCAGGGTTAGCGGGAGCTAGCGACAATGAGCAGTTCTTC.

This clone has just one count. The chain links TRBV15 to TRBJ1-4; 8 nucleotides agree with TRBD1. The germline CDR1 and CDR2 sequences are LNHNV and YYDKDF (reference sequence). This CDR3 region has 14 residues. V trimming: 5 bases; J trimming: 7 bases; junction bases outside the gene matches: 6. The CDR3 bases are TGTGCCACCAGCCTCCGGACAGGGATTGAAAAACTGTTTTTT. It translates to CATSLRTGIEKLFF.

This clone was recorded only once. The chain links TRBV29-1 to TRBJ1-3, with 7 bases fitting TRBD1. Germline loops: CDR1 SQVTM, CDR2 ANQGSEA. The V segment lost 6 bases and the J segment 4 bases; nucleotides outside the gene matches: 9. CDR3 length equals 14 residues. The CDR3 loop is CSVVTGAAGNTIYF. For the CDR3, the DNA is TGCAGCGTCGTTACAGGGGCCGCAGGAAACACCATATATTTT.

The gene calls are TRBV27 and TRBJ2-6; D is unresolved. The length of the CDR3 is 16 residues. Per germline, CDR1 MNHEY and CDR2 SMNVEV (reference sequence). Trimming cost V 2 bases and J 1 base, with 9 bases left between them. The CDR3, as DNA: TGTGCCAGCAGTTTAGGGTCTGGGTCTGGGGCCAACGTCCTGACTTTC. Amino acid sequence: CASSLGSGSGANVLTF. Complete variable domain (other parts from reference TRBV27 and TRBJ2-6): EAQVTQNPRYLITVTGKKLTVTCSQNMNHEYMSWYRQDPGLGLRQIYYSMNVEVTDKGDVPEGYKVSRKEKRNFPLILESPSPNQTSLYFCASSLGSGSGANVLTFGAGSRLTVL.

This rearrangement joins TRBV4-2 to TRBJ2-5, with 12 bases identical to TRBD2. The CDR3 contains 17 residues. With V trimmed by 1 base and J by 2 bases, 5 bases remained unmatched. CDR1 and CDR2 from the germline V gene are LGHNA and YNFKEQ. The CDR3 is CASSQGRTSGEQETQYF. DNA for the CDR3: TGTGCCAGCAGCCAAGGAAGGACTAGCGGGGAACAAGAGACCCAGTACTTC.

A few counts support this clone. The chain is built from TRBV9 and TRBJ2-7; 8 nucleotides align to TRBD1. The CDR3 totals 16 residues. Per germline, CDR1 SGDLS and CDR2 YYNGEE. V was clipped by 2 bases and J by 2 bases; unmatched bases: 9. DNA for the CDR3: TGTGCCAGCAGCGTCTCCTCTCAGGGGGCCCCCTACGAGCAGTACTTC. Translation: CASSVSSQGAPYEQYF.

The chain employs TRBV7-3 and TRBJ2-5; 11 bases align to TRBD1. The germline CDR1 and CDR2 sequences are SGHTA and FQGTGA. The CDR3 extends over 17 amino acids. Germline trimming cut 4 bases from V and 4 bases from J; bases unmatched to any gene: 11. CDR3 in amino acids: CASSSTFPGQGGETQYF. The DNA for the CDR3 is TGTGCCAGCAGCTCCACGTTTCCGGGACAGGGGGGAGAGACCCAGTACTTC.

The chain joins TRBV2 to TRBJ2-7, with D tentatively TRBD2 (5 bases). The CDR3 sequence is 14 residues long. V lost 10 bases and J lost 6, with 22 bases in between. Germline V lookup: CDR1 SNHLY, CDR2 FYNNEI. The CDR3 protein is CATKGRERWTEQYF. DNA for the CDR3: TGTGCCACCAAGGGAAGGGAGAGGTGGACCGAGCAGTACTTC.

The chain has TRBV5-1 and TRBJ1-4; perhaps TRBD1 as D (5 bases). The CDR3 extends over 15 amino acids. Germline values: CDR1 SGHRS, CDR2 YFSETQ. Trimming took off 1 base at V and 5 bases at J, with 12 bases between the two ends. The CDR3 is CASSLRGTVNEKLFF. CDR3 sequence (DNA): TGCGCCAGCAGCTTGAGGGGCACCGTGAATGAAAAACTGTTTTTT.

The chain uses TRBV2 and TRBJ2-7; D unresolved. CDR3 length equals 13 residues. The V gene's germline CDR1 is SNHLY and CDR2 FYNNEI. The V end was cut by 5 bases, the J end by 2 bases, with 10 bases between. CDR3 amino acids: CASSRSYPYEQYF. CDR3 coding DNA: TGTGCCAGCAGTCGGAGCTATCCCTACGAGCAGTACTTC.

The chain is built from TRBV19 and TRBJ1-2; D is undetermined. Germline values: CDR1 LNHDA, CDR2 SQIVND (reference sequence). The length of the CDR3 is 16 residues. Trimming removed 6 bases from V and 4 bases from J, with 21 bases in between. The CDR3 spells CASSYSVPRAPYGYTF. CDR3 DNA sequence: TGTGCCAGTAGCTATAGCGTACCTCGGGCCCCCTATGGCTACACCTTC.

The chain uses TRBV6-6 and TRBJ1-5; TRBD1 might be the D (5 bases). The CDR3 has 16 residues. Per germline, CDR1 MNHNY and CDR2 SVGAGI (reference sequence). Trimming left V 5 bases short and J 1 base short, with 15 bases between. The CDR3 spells CASSNGRAGSNQPQHF. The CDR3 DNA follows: TGTGCCAGCAGTAACGGCAGGGCGGGGAGCAATCAGCCCCAGCATTTT.

This CDR3 is CSTATGDGYTF. CDR3 in DNA: TGCAGCACCGCGACAGGAGATGGCTACACCTTC. This rearrangement joins TRBV20-1 to TRBJ1-2, with a possible D match to TRBD1 (6 bases). The CDR3 loop spans 11 amino acids. Germline V gene sequence: CDR1 DFQATT, CDR2 SNEGSKA (reference sequence).

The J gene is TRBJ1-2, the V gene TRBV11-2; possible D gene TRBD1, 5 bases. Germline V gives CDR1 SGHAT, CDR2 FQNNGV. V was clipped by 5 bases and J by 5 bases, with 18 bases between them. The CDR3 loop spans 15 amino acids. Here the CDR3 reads CASSTSSGGWYGYTF. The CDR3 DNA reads TGTGCCAGCAGCACAAGTTCGGGGGGTTGGTATGGCTACACCTTC.

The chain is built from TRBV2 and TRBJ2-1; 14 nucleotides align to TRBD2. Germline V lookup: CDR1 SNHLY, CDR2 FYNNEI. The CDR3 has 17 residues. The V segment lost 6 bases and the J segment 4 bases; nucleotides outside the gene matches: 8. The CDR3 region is CASRVTGLAGVYNEQFF. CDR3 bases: TGTGCCAGCAGAGTAACGGGACTAGCGGGAGTTTACAATGAGCAGTTCTTC.

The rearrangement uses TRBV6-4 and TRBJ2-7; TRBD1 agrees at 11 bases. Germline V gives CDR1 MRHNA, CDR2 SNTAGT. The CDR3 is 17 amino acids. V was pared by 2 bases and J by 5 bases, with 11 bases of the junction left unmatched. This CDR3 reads CASSDPLVGQGANEQYF. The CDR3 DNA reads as TGTGCCAGCAGTGACCCTCTAGTAGGACAGGGGGCCAACGAGCAGTACTTC.

CDR3 region: CASSLSRESYEQYF. The CDR3 DNA reads TGTGCCAGCAGTTTGTCGAGGGAGTCCTACGAGCAGTACTTC. This sequence joins TRBV27 and TRBJ2-7, with D tentatively TRBD2 (5 bases). The CDR3 is made up of 14 amino acids. Germline V gene lookup returns CDR1 MNHEY and CDR2 SMNVEV (reference sequence). Trimming removed 3 bases from V and 1 base from J, with 10 bases in between.